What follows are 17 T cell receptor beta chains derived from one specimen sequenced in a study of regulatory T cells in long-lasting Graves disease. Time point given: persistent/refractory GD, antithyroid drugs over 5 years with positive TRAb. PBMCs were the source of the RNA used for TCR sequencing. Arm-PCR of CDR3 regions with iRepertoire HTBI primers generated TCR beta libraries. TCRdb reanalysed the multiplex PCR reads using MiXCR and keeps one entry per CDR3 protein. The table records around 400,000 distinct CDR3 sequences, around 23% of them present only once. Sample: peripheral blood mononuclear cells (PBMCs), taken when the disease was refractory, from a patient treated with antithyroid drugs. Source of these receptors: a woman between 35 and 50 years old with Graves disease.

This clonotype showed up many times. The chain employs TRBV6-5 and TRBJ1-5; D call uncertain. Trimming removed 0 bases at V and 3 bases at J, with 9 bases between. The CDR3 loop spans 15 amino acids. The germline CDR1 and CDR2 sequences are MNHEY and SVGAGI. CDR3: CASSYSGGANQPQHF. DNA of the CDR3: TGTGCCAGCAGTTACTCCGGAGGCGCCAATCAGCCCCAGCATTTT.

The DNA for the CDR3 is TGCAGTGCTAGAGCTCTGGTACATTCACCCCTCCACTTT. It specifies CSARALVHSPLHF. The J gene is TRBJ1-6, the V gene TRBV20-1; D is ambiguous. The CDR3 covers 13 residues. Germline CDR1 and CDR2: DFQATT and SNEGSKA (reference sequence). The V end was cut by 1 base, the J end by 8 bases, with 9 bases between.

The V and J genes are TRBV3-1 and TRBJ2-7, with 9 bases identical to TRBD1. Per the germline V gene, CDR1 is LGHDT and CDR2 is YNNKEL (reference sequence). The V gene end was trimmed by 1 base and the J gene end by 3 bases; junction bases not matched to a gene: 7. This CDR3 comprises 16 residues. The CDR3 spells CASSQGTGEWSYEQYF. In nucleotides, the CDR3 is TGTGCCAGCAGCCAAGGGACAGGGGAATGGAGCTACGAGCAGTACTTC.

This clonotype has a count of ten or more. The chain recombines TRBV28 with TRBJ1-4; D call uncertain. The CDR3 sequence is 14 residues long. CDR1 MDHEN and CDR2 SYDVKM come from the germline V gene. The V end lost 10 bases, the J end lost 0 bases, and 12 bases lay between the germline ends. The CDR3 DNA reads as TGTGCCACCGAGAAGGCGGCAACTAATGAAAAACTGTTTTTT. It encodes CATEKAATNEKLFF.

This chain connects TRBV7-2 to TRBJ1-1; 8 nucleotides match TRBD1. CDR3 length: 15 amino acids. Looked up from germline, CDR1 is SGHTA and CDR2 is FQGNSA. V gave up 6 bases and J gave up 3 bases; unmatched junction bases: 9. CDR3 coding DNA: TGTGCCAGCAGTCGACAGGGGAACCTTTACACTGAAGCTTTCTTT. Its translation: CASSRQGNLYTEAFF.

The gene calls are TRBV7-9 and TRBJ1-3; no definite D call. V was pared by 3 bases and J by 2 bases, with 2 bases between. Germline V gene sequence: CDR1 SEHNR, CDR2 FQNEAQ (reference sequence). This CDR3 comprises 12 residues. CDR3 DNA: TGTGCCAGCAGCTTCGCTGGAAACACCATATATTTT. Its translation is CASSFAGNTIYF. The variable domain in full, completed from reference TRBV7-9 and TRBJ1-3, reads DTGVSQNPRHKITKRGQNVTFRCDPISEHNRLYWYRQTLGQGPEFLTYFQNEAQLEKSRLLSDRFSAERPKGSFSTLEIQRTEQGDSAMYLCASSFAGNTIYFGEGSWLTVV.

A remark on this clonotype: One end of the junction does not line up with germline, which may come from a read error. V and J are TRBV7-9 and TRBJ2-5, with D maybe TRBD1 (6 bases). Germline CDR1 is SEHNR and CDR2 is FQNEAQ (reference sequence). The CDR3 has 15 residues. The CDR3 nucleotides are TGTGCCTGCAGCACCCAGCCGAGGGGGTCGGGTAACCAGTACTTC. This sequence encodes CACSTQPRGSGNQYF.

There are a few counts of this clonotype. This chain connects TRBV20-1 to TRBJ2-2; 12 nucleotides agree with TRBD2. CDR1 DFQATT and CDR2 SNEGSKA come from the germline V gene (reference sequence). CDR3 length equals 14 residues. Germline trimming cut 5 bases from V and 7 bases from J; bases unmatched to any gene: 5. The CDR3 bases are TGCAGTGCTGAAGGACTAGCGGGGTTCGGGGAGCTGTTTTTT. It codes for CSAEGLAGFGELFF.

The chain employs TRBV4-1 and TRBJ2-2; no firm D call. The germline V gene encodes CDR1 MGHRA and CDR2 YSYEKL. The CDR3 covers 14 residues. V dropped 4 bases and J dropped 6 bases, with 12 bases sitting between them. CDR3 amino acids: CASSPLNDPGELFF. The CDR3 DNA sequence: TGCGCCAGCAGCCCCCTCAACGACCCCGGGGAGCTGTTTTTT.

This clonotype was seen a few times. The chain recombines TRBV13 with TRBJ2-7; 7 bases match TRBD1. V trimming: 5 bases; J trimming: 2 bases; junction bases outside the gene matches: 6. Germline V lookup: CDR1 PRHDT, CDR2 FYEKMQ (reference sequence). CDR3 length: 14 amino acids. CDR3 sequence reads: CASSQGDLTYEQYF. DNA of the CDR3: TGTGCCAGCAGCCAGGGGGACCTTACCTACGAGCAGTACTTC.

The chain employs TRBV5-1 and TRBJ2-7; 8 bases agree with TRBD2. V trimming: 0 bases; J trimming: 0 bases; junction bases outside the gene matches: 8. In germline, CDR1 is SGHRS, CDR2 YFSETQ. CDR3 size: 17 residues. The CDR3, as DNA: TGCGCCAGCAGCTTGGCCCCAGCGGGAGACCTCTCCTACGAGCAGTACTTC. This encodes CASSLAPAGDLSYEQYF.

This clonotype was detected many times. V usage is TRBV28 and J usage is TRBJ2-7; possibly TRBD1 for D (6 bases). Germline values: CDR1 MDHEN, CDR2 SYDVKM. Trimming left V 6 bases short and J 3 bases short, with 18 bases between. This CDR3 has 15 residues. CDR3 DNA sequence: TGTGCCAGCAGCCTGCAAATTGTACAGGGCTACGAGCAGTACTTC. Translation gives CASSLQIVQGYEQYF. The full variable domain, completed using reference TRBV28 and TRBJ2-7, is DVKVTQSSRYLVKRTGEKVFLECVQDMDHENMFWYRQDPGLGLRLIYFSYDVKMKEKGDIPEGYSVSREKKERFSLILESASTNQTSMYLCASSLQIVQGYEQYFGPGTRLTVT.

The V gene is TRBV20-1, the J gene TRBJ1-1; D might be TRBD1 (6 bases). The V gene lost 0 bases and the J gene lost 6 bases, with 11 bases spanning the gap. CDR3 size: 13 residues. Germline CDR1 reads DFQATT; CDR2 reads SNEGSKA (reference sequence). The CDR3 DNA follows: TGCAGTGCTAGAGATCGGGACAACTCTGAAGCTTTCTTT. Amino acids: CSARDRDNSEAFF.

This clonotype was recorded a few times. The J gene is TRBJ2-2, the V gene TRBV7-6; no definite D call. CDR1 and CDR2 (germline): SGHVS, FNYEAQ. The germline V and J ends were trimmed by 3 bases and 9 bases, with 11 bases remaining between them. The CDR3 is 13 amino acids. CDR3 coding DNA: TGTGCCAGCAGCTTTGGGTTTGATCGGGAGCTGTTTTTT. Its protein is CASSFGFDRELFF.

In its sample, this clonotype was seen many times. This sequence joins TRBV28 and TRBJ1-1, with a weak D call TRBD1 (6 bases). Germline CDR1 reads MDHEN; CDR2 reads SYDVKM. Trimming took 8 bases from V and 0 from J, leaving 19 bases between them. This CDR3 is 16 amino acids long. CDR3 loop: CASSRGGRPLNTEAFF. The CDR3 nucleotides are TGTGCCAGCTCACGCGGGGGGCGGCCACTGAACACTGAAGCTTTCTTT. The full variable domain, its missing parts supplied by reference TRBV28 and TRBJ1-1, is DVKVTQSSRYLVKRTGEKVFLECVQDMDHENMFWYRQDPGLGLRLIYFSYDVKMKEKGDIPEGYSVSREKKERFSLILESASTNQTSMYLCASSRGGRPLNTEAFFGQGTRLTVV.

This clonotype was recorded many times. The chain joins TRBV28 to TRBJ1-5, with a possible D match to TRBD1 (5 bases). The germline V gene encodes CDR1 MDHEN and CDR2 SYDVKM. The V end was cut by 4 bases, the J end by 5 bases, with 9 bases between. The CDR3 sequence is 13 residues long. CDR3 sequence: CASSSRVYQPQHF. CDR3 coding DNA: TGTGCCAGCAGTTCCAGGGTGTATCAGCCCCAGCATTTT.

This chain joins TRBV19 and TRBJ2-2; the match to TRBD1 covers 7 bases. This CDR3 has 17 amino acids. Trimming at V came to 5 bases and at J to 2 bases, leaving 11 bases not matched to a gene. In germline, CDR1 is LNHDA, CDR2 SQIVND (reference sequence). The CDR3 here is CASSSRLGTVNTGELFF. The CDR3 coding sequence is TGTGCCAGTAGTTCGCGCCTTGGGACAGTTAACACCGGGGAGCTGTTTTTT. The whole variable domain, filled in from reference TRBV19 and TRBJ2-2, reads DGGITQSPKYLFRKEGQNVTLSCEQNLNHDAMYWYRQDPGQGLRLIYYSQIVNDFQKGDIAEGYSVSREKKESFPLTVTSAQKNPTAFYLCASSSRLGTVNTGELFFGEGSRLTVL.